The text below deals with one T cell receptor (beta chain). Its antigen is not known. The assay was immunoSEQ multiplex PCR, and TCRdb's table has in-frame clones only and misses some. Of just over 80,000 clones listed, nearly 85% were seen once; the top ten hold approximately 0.43%. This specimen comes from a study of T cell clones after liver transplantation. Findings and limits, study-wide: Compared with third party-reactive sequences, donor-reactive ones declined more, independent of withdrawal success.

The sequence came from a human patient who received a liver transplant. Some T cells may have originated in the graft donor. Sequences were derived from CD4+ T cells from blood, sampled 46 months after liver transplant.

The CDR3 DNA follows: TGTGCCAGCAGCCAAGATTACGGCAGGGGATATGAGCAGTTCTTC. It encodes CASSQDYGRGYEQFF. This rearrangement joins TRBV14 to TRBJ2-1; tentative D call: TRBD1 (6 bases). CDR3 length equals 15 residues. V shed 0 bases and J shed 8 bases, with 14 bases lying between them. Germline V lookup: CDR1 SGHDN, CDR2 FVKESK.